Shown below are 7 T cell receptor beta chains from a single sample sequenced in a study of blood T cell repertoires in COVID-19. Libraries were prepared by immunoSEQ multiplex PCR; TCRdb keeps only in-frame clonotypes and omits some of them. The sample has about 80,000 clones, 85% seen once. Sequencing used peripheral blood. The receptors shown here come from a man older than 75 with active or convalescent COVID-19.

The chain uses TRBV4-1 and TRBJ1-1, with D unresolved. V was pared by 0 bases and J by 3 bases, with 8 bases between. Germline CDR1 and CDR2: MGHRA and YSYEKL. There are 14 residues in the CDR3. The CDR3 DNA sequence: TGCGCCAGCAGCCAAGATCGAGGGTACACTGAAGCTTTCTTT. It translates to CASSQDRGYTEAFF.

The chain is built from TRBV10-3 and TRBJ2-3; 7 bases are a match to TRBD2. V lost 6 bases to trimming and J lost 1 base; unmatched junction nucleotides: 13. The CDR3 runs to 17 residues. Per germline, CDR1 ENHRY and CDR2 SYGVKD. Here the CDR3 reads CAIRPSGTQQGTDTQYF. The CDR3 DNA is TGTGCCATCAGACCGAGCGGGACCCAGCAAGGCACAGATACGCAGTATTTT.

This sequence joins TRBV19 and TRBJ2-1; no clear D gene. Per the germline V gene, CDR1 is LNHDA and CDR2 is SQIVND (reference sequence). Trimming left V 4 bases short and J 10 bases short, with 8 bases between. CDR3 length equals 11 residues. CDR3 nucleotides: TGTGCCAGTAGTAGCCAAAGCGAGCAGTTCTTC. Amino acids: CASSSQSEQFF. The whole variable domain, remainder taken from reference TRBV19 and TRBJ2-1, is DGGITQSPKYLFRKEGQNVTLSCEQNLNHDAMYWYRQDPGQGLRLIYYSQIVNDFQKGDIAEGYSVSREKKESFPLTVTSAQKNPTAFYLCASSSQSEQFFGPGTRLTVL.

The chain employs TRBV5-5 and TRBJ1-6, with D uncertain. V shed 6 bases and J shed 1 base, with 8 bases lying between them. The CDR3 runs to 14 residues. CDR1 and CDR2 (germline): SGHKS, YYEKEE (reference sequence). As DNA, the CDR3 is TGTGCCAGCAACCCGGGTTCCTATAATTCACCCCTCCACTTT. It translates to CASNPGSYNSPLHF. The whole variable domain, remainder taken from reference TRBV5-5 and TRBJ1-6, is DAGVTQSPTHLIKTRGQQVTLRCSPISGHKSVSWYQQVLGQGPQFIFQYYEKEERGRGNFPDRFSARQFPNYSSELNVNALLLGDSALYLCASNPGSYNSPLHFGNGTRLTVT.

The chain uses TRBV11-3 and TRBJ2-3; a possible D gene is TRBD2 (7 bases). The CDR3 length is 16 residues. V shed 1 base and J shed 3 bases, with 14 bases lying between them. Germline V gene lookup returns CDR1 SGHNT and CDR2 YENEEA. The CDR3 DNA reads TGTGCCAGCAGCTTAGGTGGGGGGGCTCGTACAGATACGCAGTATTTT. This gives the protein CASSLGGGARTDTQYF.

The gene calls are TRBV5-6 and TRBJ2-5, with 10 bases that match TRBD2. The CDR3 runs to 16 residues. V dropped 0 bases and J dropped 6; count of bases not matched to a gene: 8. Germline CDR1 is SGHDT and CDR2 is YYEEEE. The CDR3 sequence is CASSLGASGSAKTQYF. For the CDR3, the DNA is TGTGCCAGCAGCTTGGGGGCTAGCGGGAGCGCAAAGACCCAGTACTTC.

The chain employs TRBV24-1 and TRBJ1-1, with 8 bases fitting TRBD1. This CDR3 has 13 residues. Germline V CDR1 and CDR2: KGHDR, SFDVKD. Losses at the gene ends were 6 bases for V and 5 bases for J; bases not matched to a gene: 4. CDR3 loop: CATSQGARTEAFF. CDR3 bases: TGTGCCACCAGTCAGGGGGCAAGGACTGAAGCTTTCTTT.